This T cell receptor (beta chain) was obtained from a study of blood T cell repertoires in COVID-19. About this clone itself: At the DNA level, this CDR3 is encoded by other sequences in the same sample as well.

This table comes from immunoSEQ multiplex PCR, and its TCRdb copy is limited to in-frame clones, with some not included. Found here are 97,000 or so clones, approximately 86% of them singletons; the top ten hold around 9.9%. The CDR3 spans 14 residues. Germline lookup yields CDR1 KGHSH and CDR2 LQKENI. V lost 6 bases, J lost 2 bases, and 13 bases lay in between. The chain is built from TRBV18 and TRBJ2-5; the D is unclear. The sample was peripheral blood. The TCR sequence derives from a man between 70 and 80 years old with active or convalescent COVID-19. Here the CDR3 reads CASSPRVLQETQYF. CDR3 DNA sequence: TGTGCCAGCTCCCCTCGGGTGCTACAAGAGACCCAGTACTTC.